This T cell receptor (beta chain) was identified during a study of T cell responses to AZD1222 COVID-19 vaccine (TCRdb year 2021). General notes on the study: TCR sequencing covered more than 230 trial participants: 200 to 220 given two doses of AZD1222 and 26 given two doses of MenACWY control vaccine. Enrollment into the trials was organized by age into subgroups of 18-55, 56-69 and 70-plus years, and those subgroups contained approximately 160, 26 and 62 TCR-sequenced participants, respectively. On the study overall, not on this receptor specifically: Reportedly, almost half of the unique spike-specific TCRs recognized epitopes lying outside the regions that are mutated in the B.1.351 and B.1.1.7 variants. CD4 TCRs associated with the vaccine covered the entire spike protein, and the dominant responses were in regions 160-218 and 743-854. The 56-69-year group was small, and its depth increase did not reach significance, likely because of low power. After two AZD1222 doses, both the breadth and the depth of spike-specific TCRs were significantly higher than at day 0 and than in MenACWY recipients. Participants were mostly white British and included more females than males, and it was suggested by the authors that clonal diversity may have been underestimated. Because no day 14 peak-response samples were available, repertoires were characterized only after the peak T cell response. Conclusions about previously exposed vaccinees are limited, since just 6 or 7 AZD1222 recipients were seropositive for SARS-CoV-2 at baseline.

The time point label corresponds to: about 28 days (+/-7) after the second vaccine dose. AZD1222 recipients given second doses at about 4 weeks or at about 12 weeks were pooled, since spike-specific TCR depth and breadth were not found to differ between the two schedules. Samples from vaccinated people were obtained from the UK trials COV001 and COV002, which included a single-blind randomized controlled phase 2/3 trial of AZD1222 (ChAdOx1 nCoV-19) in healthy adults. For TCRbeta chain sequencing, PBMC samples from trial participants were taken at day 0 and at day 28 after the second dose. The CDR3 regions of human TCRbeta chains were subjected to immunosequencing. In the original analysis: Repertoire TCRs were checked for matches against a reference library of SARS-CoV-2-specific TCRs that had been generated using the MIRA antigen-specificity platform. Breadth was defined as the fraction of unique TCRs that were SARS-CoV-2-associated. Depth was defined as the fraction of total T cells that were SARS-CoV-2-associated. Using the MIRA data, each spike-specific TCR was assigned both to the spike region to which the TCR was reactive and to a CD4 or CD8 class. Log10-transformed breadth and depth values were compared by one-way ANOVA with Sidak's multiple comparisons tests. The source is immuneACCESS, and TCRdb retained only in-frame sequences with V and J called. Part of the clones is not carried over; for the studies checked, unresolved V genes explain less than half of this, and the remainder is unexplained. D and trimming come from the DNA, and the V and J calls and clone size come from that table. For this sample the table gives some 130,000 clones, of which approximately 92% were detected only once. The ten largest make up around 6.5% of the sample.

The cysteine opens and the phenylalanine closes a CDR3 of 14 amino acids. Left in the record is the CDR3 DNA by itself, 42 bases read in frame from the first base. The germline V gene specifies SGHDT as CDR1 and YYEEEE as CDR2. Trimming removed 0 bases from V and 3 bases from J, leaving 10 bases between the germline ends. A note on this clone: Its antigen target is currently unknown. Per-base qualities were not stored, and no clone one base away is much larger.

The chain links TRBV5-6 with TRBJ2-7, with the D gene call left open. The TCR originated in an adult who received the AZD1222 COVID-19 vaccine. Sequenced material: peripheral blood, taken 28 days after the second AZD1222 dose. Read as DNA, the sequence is TGTGCCAGCAGCTTGGGCGGTGGCCACTACGAGCAGTACTTC. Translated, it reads CASSLGGGHYEQYF. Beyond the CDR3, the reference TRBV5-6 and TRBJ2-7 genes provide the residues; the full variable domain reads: DAGVTQSPTHLIKTRGQQVTLRCSPKSGHDTVSWYQQALGQGPQFIFQYYEEEERQRGNFPDRFSGHQFPNYSSELNVNALLLGDSALYLCASSLGGGHYEQYFGPGTRLTVT.